This TCR beta chain was obtained from a study of blood T cell repertoires in COVID-19. Sequencing was performed with immunoSEQ multiplex PCR; in TCRdb, only in-frame clones are kept and a portion is missing. The data show 250,000 to 300,000 clones, around 85% seen once. The CDR3 extends over 16 amino acids. After removal of 6 bases from V and 4 bases from J, the junction contained 9 bases not matched to a gene. CDR1 and CDR2 (germline): MDHEN, SYDVKM. The receptor comes from a man aged 50-60 years with active or convalescent COVID-19. The sample was peripheral blood. V and J are TRBV28 and TRBJ1-5; 10 bases map to TRBD1. This CDR3 reads CASRGGGTGANQPQHF. The CDR3, as DNA: TGTGCCAGCAGAGGAGGGGGGACAGGGGCGAATCAGCCCCAGCATTTT.